This paragraph covers one T cell receptor (beta chain) sequence. The record originates from a study of siplizumab effects on memory and regulatory T cells. Using immunoSEQ multiplex PCR, the repertoire was profiled, and TCRdb retains in-frame clones only, with some absent. Of 62,000 or so clones detected, around four fifths appear once; the ten largest clones hold 3.5% to 4%. V shed 4 bases and J shed 9 bases, with 17 bases lying between them. CDR1 and CDR2 from the germline V gene are SGHRS and YFSETQ. This CDR3 is 14 amino acids long. The chain recombines TRBV5-1 with TRBJ2-1; a weak D match, TRBD2 (5 bases). The sequence derives from a human donor in good health. Input material: memory CD4+ T cells sorted from blood. The DNA for the CDR3 is TGCGCCAGCAGCCTGGCACCCGGGGATGGTGAGCAGTTCTTC. Its translation: CASSLAPGDGEQFF.